The 27 T cell receptor beta chains below all came from one sample that was sequenced in a study of T-cell reconstitution after alpha-beta-depleted transplantation in children. It was with unique molecular identifiers that the TCRbeta library was prepared. A single record per CDR3 protein comes from TCRdb applying MiXCR to the PCR reads. Of almost 400,000 distinct CDR3 sequences in the sample, over 20% were seen once. Source: PBMCs from the stem cell graft donor, taken from the stem cell graft. These receptors came from a human donor who donated a stem cell graft to a child with acute myeloid leukemia.

This clonotype occurred many times. J is TRBJ2-2 and V is TRBV3-1; D is possibly TRBD1 or TRBD2 (5 bases each). This CDR3 contains 14 residues. Per the germline V gene, CDR1 is LGHDT and CDR2 is YNNKEL (reference sequence). With 5 bases removed from V and 3 bases from J, the gap between germline ends came to 10 bases. CDR3 sequence (DNA): TGTGCCAGCAGCGGGGACGGTCACACCGGGGAGCTGTTTTTT. Protein sequence: CASSGDGHTGELFF. Full variable domain (missing parts from reference TRBV3-1 and TRBJ2-2): DTAVSQTPKYLVTQMGNDKSIKCEQNLGHDTMYWYKQDSKKFLKIMFSYNNKELIINETVPNRFSPKSPDKAHLNLHINSLELGDSAVYFCASSGDGHTGELFFGEGSRLTVL.

J is TRBJ2-1 and V is TRBV15; the D gene is possibly TRBD1 (5 bases). The CDR3 is 16 amino acids. The V gene's germline CDR1 is LNHNV and CDR2 YYDKDF (reference sequence). Trimming left V 1 base short and J 4 bases short, with 14 bases between. CDR3 in DNA: TGTGCCACCAGCAGAGCCCCAGGGTCAGCGTACAATGAGCAGTTCTTC. Its translation: CATSRAPGSAYNEQFF.

The CDR3 nucleotides read TGTGCCAGCAGTTTTGTGTTGACAGATACGCAGTATTTT. Amino acids: CASSFVLTDTQYF. This chain joins TRBV12-3 or TRBV12-4 and TRBJ2-3; no clear D gene. This CDR3 is built from 13 residues. Trimming took 3 bases from V and 3 from J, leaving 7 bases between them.

This chain uses TRBV7-3 with TRBJ2-3; possibly TRBD1 for D (5 bases). V gave up 4 bases and J gave up 5 bases, with 10 bases separating them. The germline gives CDR1 SGHTA, CDR2 FQGTGA. This CDR3 is 13 amino acids long. The CDR3 DNA is TGTGCCAGCAGCTCCCGCAGGGAAGATACGCAGTATTTT. Translating it yields CASSSRREDTQYF.

This clonotype showed up just a few times. The chain recombines TRBV7-2 with TRBJ2-1; tentative D call: TRBD1 (6 bases). CDR1 and CDR2 (germline): SGHTA, FQGNSA. The CDR3 has 15 residues. With 1 base removed from V and 8 bases from J, the gap between germline ends came to 15 bases. CDR3 in amino acids: CASSLDQGSGDEQFF. DNA of the CDR3: TGTGCCAGCAGCTTAGACCAGGGGAGTGGCGATGAGCAGTTCTTC.

The chain combines TRBV20-1 with TRBJ2-1; possibly TRBD2 for D (5 bases). Germline V lookup: CDR1 DFQATT, CDR2 SNEGSKA (reference sequence). This CDR3 region has 14 residues. CDR3 amino acids: CATDEGISYNEQFF. Written as DNA, the CDR3 is TGCGCAACGGACGAGGGAATCTCCTACAATGAGCAGTTCTTC.

The rearrangement joins TRBV27 to TRBJ1-6; D not certain. The CDR3 contains 15 residues. Trimming left V 6 bases short and J 4 bases short, with 13 bases between. In germline, CDR1 is MNHEY, CDR2 SMNVEV (reference sequence). Here the CDR3 DNA reads TGTGCCAGCAGCCCCGACGGGAGGTATAATTCACCCCTCCACTTT. This translates into CASSPDGRYNSPLHF.

This clonotype has only a few counts. The genes are TRBV29-1 and TRBJ2-3; 8 nucleotides align to TRBD1. CDR1 is SQVTM and CDR2 is ANQGSEA in the germline V gene. The J segment lost 3 bases and the V segment lost 4 bases, leaving 12 bases of the junction unmatched. This CDR3 spans 16 amino acids. The CDR3 spells CSVVAQGATGTDTQYF. The CDR3, as DNA: TGCAGCGTTGTCGCCCAGGGGGCAACTGGGACAGATACGCAGTATTTT.

In this sample, this clonotype turned up many times. The V gene is TRBV6-1, the J gene TRBJ2-5; TRBD1 or TRBD2 may be the D gene (6 bases each). The CDR3 contains 15 residues. Germline lookup yields CDR1 MNHNS and CDR2 SASEGT. The V end lost 6 bases, the J end lost 0 bases, and 14 bases lay between the germline ends. The CDR3 loop is CASRGGGGHQETQYF. The CDR3 coding sequence is TGTGCCAGCAGGGGCGGAGGGGGACACCAAGAGACCCAGTACTTC.

This clonotype was seen a few times. The V call is TRBV4-3, the J call TRBJ1-4, with D unresolved. V lost 1 base to trimming and J lost 5 bases, with 11 bases between them. The CDR3 runs to 15 residues. Germline loops: CDR1 LGHNA, CDR2 YSLEER. CDR3 loop: CASSQGRHVNEKLFF. CDR3 nucleotides: TGCGCCAGCAGCCAAGGAAGACACGTGAATGAAAAACTGTTTTTT.

The table lists this clonotype with a few counts. The V gene is TRBV12-3 or TRBV12-4, the J gene TRBJ2-5; 7 nucleotides agree with TRBD1. Germline trimming cut 1 base from V and 9 bases from J; bases unmatched to any gene: 8. The CDR3 runs 14 residues. Written as DNA, the CDR3 is TGTGCCAGCAGTTTAGGGGGCGTAACAGGGGCCCAGTACTTC. Amino acids: CASSLGGVTGAQYF.

The gene calls are TRBV20-1 and TRBJ2-1; 8 bases map to TRBD2. This CDR3 spans 16 amino acids. Germline values: CDR1 DFQATT, CDR2 SNEGSKA (reference sequence). V was pared by 0 bases and J by 4 bases, with 8 bases of the junction left unmatched. The CDR3 is CSARDFRAGEYNEQFF. The CDR3 DNA is TGCAGTGCTAGAGATTTCCGAGCGGGAGAGTACAATGAGCAGTTCTTC.

The chain employs TRBV28 and TRBJ1-2; 8 nucleotides align to TRBD1. V gave up 6 bases and J gave up 4 bases; unmatched junction bases: 10. CDR1 and CDR2 from the germline V gene are MDHEN and SYDVKM. There are 15 residues in the CDR3. The DNA for the CDR3 is TGTGCCAGCAGACCACCGGCAGGGGGCGGCTATGGCTACACCTTC. It yields the protein CASRPPAGGGYGYTF.

The rearrangement uses TRBV12-3 or TRBV12-4 and TRBJ1-2; maybe TRBD1 (5 bases). This CDR3 is built from 13 residues. Trimming left V 6 bases short and J 4 bases short, with 12 bases between. The chain's CDR3 is CASSLNRSYGYTF. DNA for the CDR3: TGTGCCAGCAGCCTTAACAGGAGCTATGGCTACACCTTC.

At least ten counts were recorded for this clonotype. The chain couples TRBV20-1 to TRBJ2-7; 7 nucleotides agree with TRBD1. V was clipped by 5 bases and J by 2 bases; unmatched bases: 9. Germline V CDR1 and CDR2: DFQATT, SNEGSKA (reference sequence). The CDR3 runs to 14 residues. The CDR3 loop is CSASTGYYAYEQYF. The CDR3 DNA reads as TGCAGTGCTTCGACAGGGTACTACGCCTACGAGCAGTACTTC.

This chain uses TRBV25-1 with TRBJ2-7; 7 nucleotides line up with TRBD2. The junction had 10 bases not matched to a gene; V was cut back by 6 bases and J by 2 bases. Germline lookup yields CDR1 MGHDK and CDR2 SYGVNS. This CDR3 region has 15 residues. This CDR3 reads CASRTSGRETYEQYF. The CDR3 nucleotides are TGTGCCAGCAGGACCTCGGGGCGGGAGACCTACGAGCAGTACTTC.

The table lists this clonotype with many counts. The rearrangement links TRBV27 to TRBJ2-1; TRBD1 agrees at 8 bases. Germline V gene lookup returns CDR1 MNHEY and CDR2 SMNVEV (reference sequence). J was trimmed by 4 bases and V by 6 bases; bases with no gene match: 11. CDR3 length: 16 residues. The CDR3 nucleotides read TGTGCCAGCAGACAGATTCCGGGACAGGCGTACAATGAGCAGTTCTTC. Translation: CASRQIPGQAYNEQFF.

The J gene is TRBJ2-5, the V gene TRBV29-1, with unresolved D. Germline V gene data show CDR1 as SQVTM and CDR2 as ANQGSEA. The CDR3 sequence is 14 residues long. The V gene lost 1 base and the J gene lost 2 bases, with 11 bases spanning the gap. The CDR3 here is CSVEGRVGQETQYF. In DNA form, the CDR3 reads TGCAGCGTTGAAGGACGGGTTGGGCAAGAGACCCAGTACTTC.

The chain uses TRBV20-1 and TRBJ2-7; 9 nucleotides align to TRBD2. This CDR3 is 18 amino acids long. Germline V gene sequence: CDR1 DFQATT, CDR2 SNEGSKA (reference sequence). Trimming removed 0 bases from V and 3 bases from J; junction bases left unmatched: 15. CDR3 coding DNA: TGCAGTGCTAGAGATGGCGCGACTAGCGGCATTCCGAGCTACGAGCAGTACTTC. Protein product: CSARDGATSGIPSYEQYF.

In its sample, this clonotype was seen a few times. The chain has TRBV4-1 and TRBJ2-7; 8 bases map to TRBD2. There are 15 residues in the CDR3. The V and J ends lost 3 bases and 3 bases, in that order; junction bases with no gene match: 7. Germline V gene sequence: CDR1 MGHRA, CDR2 YSYEKL. The CDR3 sequence is CASSQTELADYEQYF. The DNA of the CDR3 is TGCGCCAGCAGCCAGACGGAACTAGCGGACTACGAGCAGTACTTC.

The V gene is TRBV20-1, the J gene TRBJ2-5; perhaps TRBD2 as D (5 bases). The CDR3 sequence is 16 residues long. Trimming left V 6 bases short and J 4 bases short, with 24 bases between. In germline, CDR1 is DFQATT, CDR2 SNEGSKA (reference sequence). The DNA for the CDR3 is TGCAGTGCCCCAGGACTTATTCGAACTCCCTCAGAGACCCAGTACTTC. It codes for CSAPGLIRTPSETQYF.

This clonotype has a handful of counts. CDR3 protein: CASSRTSGTFETQYF. The CDR3 DNA reads TGCGCCAGCAGCCGGACTAGCGGGACCTTTGAGACCCAGTACTTC. V and J are TRBV5-1 and TRBJ2-5, with 12 bases fitting TRBD2. Germline values: CDR1 SGHRS, CDR2 YFSETQ. V gave up 4 bases and J gave up 5 bases; unmatched junction bases: 6. This CDR3 is built from 15 residues.

The chain has TRBV29-1 and TRBJ2-1; D gene unclear. Germline values: CDR1 SQVTM, CDR2 ANQGSEA. The CDR3 covers 11 residues. V lost 2 bases and J lost 7, with 6 bases in between. The CDR3 protein is CSVELMNEQFF. The CDR3, as DNA: TGCAGCGTTGAACTTATGAATGAGCAGTTCTTC.

The V call is TRBV12-3 or TRBV12-4, the J call TRBJ2-1; maybe TRBD2 (6 bases). The CDR3 has 13 residues. V was clipped by 10 bases and J by 1 base, with 11 bases between them. This CDR3 reads CATGRKSYNEQFF. The DNA of the CDR3 is TGTGCCACCGGGAGAAAGTCCTACAATGAGCAGTTCTTC.

At least ten counts were recorded for this clonotype. The V gene is TRBV20-1, the J gene TRBJ2-1, with a tentative D call TRBD1 (6 bases). Germline V gene lookup returns CDR1 DFQATT and CDR2 SNEGSKA (reference sequence). The CDR3 has 13 residues. V gave up 8 bases and J gave up 3 bases, with 14 bases separating them. CDR3 loop: CSYRAPYYNEQFF. CDR3 in DNA: TGCAGTTACAGGGCCCCCTACTACAATGAGCAGTTCTTC.

This clonotype was seen a few times. The V and J genes are TRBV5-1 and TRBJ1-1; possibly TRBD1 for D (6 bases). V was cut by 4 bases and J by 0 bases, with 13 bases left in between. The CDR3 totals 15 residues. In germline, CDR1 is SGHRS, CDR2 YFSETQ. The CDR3 DNA reads TGCGCCAGCAGCCTCGGACAGTACATGAACACTGAAGCTTTCTTT. This gives the protein CASSLGQYMNTEAFF. Full variable domain (rest looked up from reference TRBV5-1 and TRBJ1-1): KAGVTQTPRYLIKTRGQQVTLSCSPISGHRSVSWYQQTPGQGLQFLFEYFSETQRNKGNFPGRFSGRQFSNSRSEMNVSTLELGDSALYLCASSLGQYMNTEAFFGQGTRLTVV.

The chain's CDR3 is CASSLQGLNQETQYF. CDR3 bases: TGTGCCAGCAGTTTACAGGGCCTGAACCAAGAGACCCAGTACTTC. The rearrangement uses TRBV28 and TRBJ2-5, with a possible D match to TRBD1 (5 bases). This CDR3 has 15 amino acids. Germline V gene lookup returns CDR1 MDHEN and CDR2 SYDVKM. V shed 2 bases and J shed 0 bases, with 10 bases lying between them.